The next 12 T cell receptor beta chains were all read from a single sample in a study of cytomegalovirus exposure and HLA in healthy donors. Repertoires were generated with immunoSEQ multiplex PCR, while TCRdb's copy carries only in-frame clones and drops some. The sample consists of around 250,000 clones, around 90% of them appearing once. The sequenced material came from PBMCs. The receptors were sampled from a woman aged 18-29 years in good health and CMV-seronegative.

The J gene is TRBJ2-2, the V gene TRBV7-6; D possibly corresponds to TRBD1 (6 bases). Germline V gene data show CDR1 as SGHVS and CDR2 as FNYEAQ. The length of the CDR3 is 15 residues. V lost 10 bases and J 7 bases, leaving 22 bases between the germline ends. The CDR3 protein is CATVQALGANGELFF. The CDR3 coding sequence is TGTGCCACCGTCCAGGCTTTGGGGGCAAACGGGGAGCTGTTTTTT.

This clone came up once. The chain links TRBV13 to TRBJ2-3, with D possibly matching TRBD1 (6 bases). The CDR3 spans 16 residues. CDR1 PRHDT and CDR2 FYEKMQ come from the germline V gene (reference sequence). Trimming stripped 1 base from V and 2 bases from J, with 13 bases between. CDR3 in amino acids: CASSLVRQDLTDTQYF. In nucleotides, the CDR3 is TGTGCCAGCAGCTTAGTCCGACAGGACCTCACAGATACGCAGTATTTT.

Here the CDR3 reads CASTPQDRANEKLFF. The CDR3 nucleotides are TGTGCCAGCACCCCCCAGGACAGGGCTAATGAAAAACTGTTTTTT. This chain joins TRBV6-1 and TRBJ1-4, with TRBD1 identical over 8 bases. Germline CDR1 is MNHNS and CDR2 is SASEGT. The CDR3 sequence is 15 residues long. With V trimmed by 7 bases and J by 3 bases, 7 bases remained unmatched.

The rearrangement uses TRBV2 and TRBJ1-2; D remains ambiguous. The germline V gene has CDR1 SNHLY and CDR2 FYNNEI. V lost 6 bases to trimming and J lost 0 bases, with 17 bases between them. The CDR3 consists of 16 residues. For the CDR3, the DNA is TGTGCCAGCAGCCCACGGCGGGTGGTGGCTAACTATGGCTACACCTTC. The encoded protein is CASSPRRVVANYGYTF.

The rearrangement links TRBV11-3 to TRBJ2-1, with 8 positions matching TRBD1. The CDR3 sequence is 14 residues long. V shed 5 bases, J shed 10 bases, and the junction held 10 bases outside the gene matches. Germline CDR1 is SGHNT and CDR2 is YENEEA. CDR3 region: CASSHRDRRAEQFF. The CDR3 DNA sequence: TGTGCCAGCAGCCACCGGGACAGGAGGGCCGAGCAGTTCTTC.

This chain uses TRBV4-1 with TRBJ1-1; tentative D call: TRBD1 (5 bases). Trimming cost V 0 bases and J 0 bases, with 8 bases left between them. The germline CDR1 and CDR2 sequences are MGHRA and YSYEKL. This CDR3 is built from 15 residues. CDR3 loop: CASSQEAGMNTEAFF. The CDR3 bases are TGCGCCAGCAGCCAAGAAGCAGGGATGAACACTGAAGCTTTCTTT.

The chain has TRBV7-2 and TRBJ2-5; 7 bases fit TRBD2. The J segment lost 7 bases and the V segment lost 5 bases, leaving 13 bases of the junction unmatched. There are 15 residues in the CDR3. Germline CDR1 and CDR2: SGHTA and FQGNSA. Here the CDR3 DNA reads TGTGCCAGCAGCCCTATACTCGGGTCGGGGGGGACCCAGTACTTC. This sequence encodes CASSPILGSGGTQYF.

CDR3 in DNA: TGCGCCAGCAGCTTTGCGGGGCAGGGTAATCAGCCCCAGCATTTT. This translates into CASSFAGQGNQPQHF. J is TRBJ1-5 and V is TRBV5-1; D may be TRBD1 (5 bases). The CDR3 runs 15 residues. Germline loops: CDR1 SGHRS, CDR2 YFSETQ. V shed 2 bases and J shed 4 bases, with 13 bases lying between them.

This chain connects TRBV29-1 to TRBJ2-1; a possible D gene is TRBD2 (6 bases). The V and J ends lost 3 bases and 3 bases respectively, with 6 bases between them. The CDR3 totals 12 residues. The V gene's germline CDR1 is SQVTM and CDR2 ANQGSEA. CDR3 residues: CSVERGYNEQFF. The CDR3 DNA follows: TGCAGCGTTGAGCGGGGCTACAATGAGCAGTTCTTC.

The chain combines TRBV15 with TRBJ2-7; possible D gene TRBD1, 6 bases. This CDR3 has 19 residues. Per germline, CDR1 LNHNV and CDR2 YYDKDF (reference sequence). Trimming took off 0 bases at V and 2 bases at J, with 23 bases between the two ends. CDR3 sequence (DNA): TGTGCCACCAGCAGAGATCCTCGCGCCTGGGACACCTTAACCTACGAGCAGTACTTC. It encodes CATSRDPRAWDTLTYEQYF. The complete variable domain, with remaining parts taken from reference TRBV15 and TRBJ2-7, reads DAMVIQNPRYQVTQFGKPVTLSCSQTLNHNVMYWYQQKSSQAPKLLFHYYDKDFNNEADTPDNFQSRRPNTSFCFLDIRSPGLGDTAMYLCATSRDPRAWDTLTYEQYFGPGTRLTVT.

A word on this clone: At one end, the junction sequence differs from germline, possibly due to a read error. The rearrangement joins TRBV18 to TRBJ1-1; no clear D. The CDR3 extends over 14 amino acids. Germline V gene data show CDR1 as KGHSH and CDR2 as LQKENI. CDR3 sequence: CASSPQDSNPEAFF. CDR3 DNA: TGTGCCAGCTCACCCCAGGACTCAAATCCTGAGGCTTTCTTT.

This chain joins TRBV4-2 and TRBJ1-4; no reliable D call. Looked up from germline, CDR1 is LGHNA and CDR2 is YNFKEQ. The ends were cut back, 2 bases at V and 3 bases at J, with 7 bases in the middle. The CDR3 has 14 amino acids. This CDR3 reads CASSQPGANEKLFF. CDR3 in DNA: TGTGCCAGCAGCCAACCCGGGGCTAATGAAAAACTGTTTTTT.